The present T cell receptor (beta chain) was sequenced within a study of OX40 agonist ivuxolimab in advanced cancers. Profiled with immunoSEQ multiplex PCR; TCRdb holds only in-frame clones, not every one. This sample has about 66,000 clones, with 88% found just once. Looked up from germline, CDR1 is MNHNS and CDR2 is SASEGT. Between the trimmed V and J ends, which lost 1 base and 1 base, there was a span of 11 bases. This CDR3 is built from 17 residues. This clonotype originated in an adult with an advanced solid tumor such as melanoma, head and neck, liver or kidney cancer. The chain employs TRBV6-1 and TRBJ2-6; no reliable D call. Sequenced here: CD4+ or CD8+ T cells sorted from blood, sampled in a trial of the OX40 agonist ivuxolimab. The CDR3 spells CASSEDGRLSGANVLTF. The CDR3 bases are TGTGCCAGCAGTGAAGATGGCAGGCTATCTGGGGCCAACGTCCTGACTTTC.